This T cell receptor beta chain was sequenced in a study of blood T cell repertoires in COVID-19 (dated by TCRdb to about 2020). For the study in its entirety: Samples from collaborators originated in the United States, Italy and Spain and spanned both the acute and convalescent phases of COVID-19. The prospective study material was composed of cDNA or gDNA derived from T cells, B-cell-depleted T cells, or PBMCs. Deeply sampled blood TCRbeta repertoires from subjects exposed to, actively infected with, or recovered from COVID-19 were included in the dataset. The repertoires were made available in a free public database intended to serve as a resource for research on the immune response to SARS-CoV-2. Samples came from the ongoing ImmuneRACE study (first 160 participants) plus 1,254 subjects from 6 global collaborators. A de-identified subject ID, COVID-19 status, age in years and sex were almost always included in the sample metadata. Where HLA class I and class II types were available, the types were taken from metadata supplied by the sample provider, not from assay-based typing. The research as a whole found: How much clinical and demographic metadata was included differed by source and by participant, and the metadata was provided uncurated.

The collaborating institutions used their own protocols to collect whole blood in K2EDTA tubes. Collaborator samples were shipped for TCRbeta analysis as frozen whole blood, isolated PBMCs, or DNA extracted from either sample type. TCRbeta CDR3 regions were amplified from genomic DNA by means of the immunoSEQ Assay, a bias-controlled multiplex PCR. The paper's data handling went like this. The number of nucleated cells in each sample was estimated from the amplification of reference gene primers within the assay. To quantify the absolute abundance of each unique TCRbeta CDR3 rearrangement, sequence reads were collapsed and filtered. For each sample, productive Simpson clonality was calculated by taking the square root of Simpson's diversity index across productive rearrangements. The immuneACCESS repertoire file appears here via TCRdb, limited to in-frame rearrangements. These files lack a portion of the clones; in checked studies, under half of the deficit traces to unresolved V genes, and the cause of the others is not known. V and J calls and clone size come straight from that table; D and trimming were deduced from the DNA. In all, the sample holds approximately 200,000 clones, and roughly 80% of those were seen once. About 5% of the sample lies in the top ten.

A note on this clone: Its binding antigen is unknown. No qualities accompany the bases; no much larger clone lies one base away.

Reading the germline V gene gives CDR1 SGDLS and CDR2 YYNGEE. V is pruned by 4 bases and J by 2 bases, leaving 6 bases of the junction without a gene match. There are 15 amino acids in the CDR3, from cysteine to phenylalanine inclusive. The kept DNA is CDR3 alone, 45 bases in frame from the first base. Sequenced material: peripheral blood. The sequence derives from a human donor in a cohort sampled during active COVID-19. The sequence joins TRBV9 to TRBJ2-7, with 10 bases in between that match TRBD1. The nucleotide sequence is TGTGCCAGCAGCCCTAGACAGGGGGCTCCCTACGAGCAGTACTTC. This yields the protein CASSPRQGAPYEQYF.